This TCR beta chain is from a study of T cells after yellow fever vaccination. Study conclusions and caveats: Booster sampling recovered most clones from primary vaccination (roughly 96% CD4, around 90% CD8).

Researchers made TCR cDNA using 5'RACE template switching, and this step added a universal primer site and UMIs. TCRdb independently ran MiXCR on the 5' RACE reads; one entry per CDR3 protein. The profile shows nearly 550,000 distinct CDR3 sequences, 15% to 20% of them singletons. A remark on this clonotype: Antigen specificity is unknown.

V was trimmed by 0 bases and J by 2 bases, leaving 14 bases between them. The germline V gene has CDR1 DFQATT and CDR2 SNEGSKA (reference sequence). The CDR3 runs to 16 residues. V is TRBV20-1 and J is TRBJ2-1, with D possibly being TRBD2 (5 bases). The TCR sequence derives from a man aged 30-40 years who received the YFV17D yellow fever vaccine. Sequenced material: PBMCs, taken 15 days after the yellow fever booster vaccination. The DNA for the CDR3 is TGCAGTGCTAGAGATCTTCTAGCCCTTCCCTACAATGAGCAGTTCTTC. Its translation is CSARDLLALPYNEQFF.